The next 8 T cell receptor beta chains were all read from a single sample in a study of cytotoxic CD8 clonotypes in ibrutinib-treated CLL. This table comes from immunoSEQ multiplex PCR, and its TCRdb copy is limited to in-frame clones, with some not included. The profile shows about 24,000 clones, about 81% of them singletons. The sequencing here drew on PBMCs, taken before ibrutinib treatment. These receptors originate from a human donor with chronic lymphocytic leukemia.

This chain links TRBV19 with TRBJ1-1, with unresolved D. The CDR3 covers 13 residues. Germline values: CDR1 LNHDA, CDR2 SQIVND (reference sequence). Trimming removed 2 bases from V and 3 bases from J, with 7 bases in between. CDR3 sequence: CASSIKWDTEAFF. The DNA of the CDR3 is TGTGCCAGTAGTATAAAGTGGGACACTGAAGCTTTCTTT.

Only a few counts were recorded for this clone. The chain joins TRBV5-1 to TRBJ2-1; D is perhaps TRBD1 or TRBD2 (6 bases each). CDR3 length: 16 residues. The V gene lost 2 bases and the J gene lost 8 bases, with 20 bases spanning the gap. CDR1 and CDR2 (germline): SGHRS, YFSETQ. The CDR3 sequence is CASSLGGTHHVDEQFF. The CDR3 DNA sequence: TGCGCCAGCAGCTTAGGGGGGACTCACCACGTCGATGAGCAGTTCTTC.

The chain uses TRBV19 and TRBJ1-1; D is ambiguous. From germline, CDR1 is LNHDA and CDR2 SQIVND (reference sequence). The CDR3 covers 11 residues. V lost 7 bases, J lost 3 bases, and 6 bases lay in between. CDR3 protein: CASKMDTEAFF. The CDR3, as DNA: TGTGCCAGTAAAATGGACACTGAAGCTTTCTTT.

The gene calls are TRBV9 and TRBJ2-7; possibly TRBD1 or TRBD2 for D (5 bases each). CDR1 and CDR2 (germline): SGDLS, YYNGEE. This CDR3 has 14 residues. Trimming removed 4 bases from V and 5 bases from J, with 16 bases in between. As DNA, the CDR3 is TGTGCCAGCAGCCTATCGGGACGGCGGGACGAGCAGTACTTC. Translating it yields CASSLSGRRDEQYF.

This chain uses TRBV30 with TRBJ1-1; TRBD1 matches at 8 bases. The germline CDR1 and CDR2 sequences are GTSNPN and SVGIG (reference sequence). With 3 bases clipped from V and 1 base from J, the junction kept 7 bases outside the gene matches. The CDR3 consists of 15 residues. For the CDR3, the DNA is TGTGCCTGGAGCGCAGGGGGCCTTGGGAACACTGAAGCTTTCTTT. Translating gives CAWSAGGLGNTEAFF.

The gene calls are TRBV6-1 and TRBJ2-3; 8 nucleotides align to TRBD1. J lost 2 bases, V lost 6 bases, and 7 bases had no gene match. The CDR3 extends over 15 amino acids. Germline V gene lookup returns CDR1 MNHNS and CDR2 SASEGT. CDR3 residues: CASRPRGQDTDTQYF. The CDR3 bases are TGTGCCAGCAGACCCAGGGGACAGGACACAGATACGCAGTATTTT.

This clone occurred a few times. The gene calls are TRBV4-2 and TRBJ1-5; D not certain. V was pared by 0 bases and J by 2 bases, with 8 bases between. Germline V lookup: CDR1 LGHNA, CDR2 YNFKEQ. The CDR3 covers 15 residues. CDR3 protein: CASSQDIGGNQPQHF. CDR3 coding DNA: TGTGCCAGCAGCCAAGATATTGGGGGCAATCAGCCCCAGCATTTT.

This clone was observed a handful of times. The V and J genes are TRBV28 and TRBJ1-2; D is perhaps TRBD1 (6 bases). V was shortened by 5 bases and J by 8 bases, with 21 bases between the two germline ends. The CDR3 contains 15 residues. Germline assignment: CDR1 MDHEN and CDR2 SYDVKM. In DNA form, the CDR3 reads TGTGCCAGCAGTGATCCGGGACAACCCCCTTACGGCTACACCTTC. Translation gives CASSDPGQPPYGYTF.